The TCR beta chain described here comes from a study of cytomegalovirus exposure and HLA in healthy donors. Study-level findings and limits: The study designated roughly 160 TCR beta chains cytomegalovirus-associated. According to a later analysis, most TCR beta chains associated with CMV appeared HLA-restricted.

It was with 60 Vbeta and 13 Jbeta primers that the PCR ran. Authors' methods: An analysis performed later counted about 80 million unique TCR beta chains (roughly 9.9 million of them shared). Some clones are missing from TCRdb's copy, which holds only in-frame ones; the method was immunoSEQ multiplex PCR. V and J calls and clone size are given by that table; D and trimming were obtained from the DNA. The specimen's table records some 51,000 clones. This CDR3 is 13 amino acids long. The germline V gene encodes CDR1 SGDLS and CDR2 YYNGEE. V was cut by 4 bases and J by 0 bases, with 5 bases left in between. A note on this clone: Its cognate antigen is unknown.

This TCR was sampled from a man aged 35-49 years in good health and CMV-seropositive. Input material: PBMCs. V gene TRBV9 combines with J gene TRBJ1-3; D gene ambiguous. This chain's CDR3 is CASSQNSGNTIYF. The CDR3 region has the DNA TGTGCCAGCAGCCAGAACTCTGGAAACACCATATATTTT. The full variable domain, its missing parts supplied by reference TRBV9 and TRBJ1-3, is DSGVTQTPKHLITATGQRVTLRCSPRSGDLSVYWYQQSLDQGLQFLIQYYNGEERAKGNILERFSAQQFPDLHSELNLSSLELGDSALYFCASSQNSGNTIYFGEGSWLTVV.